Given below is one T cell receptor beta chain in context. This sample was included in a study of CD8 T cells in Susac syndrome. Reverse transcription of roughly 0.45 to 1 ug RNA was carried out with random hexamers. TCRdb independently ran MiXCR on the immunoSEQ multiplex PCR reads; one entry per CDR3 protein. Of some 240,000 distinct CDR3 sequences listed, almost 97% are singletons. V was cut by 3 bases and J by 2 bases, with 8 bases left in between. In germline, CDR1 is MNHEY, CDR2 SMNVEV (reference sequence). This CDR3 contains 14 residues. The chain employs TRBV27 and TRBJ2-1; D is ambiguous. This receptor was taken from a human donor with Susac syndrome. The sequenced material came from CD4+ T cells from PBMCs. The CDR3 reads CASSLWTTYNEQFF. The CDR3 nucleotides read TGTGCCAGCAGTTTGTGGACCACCTACAATGAGCAGTTCTTC.